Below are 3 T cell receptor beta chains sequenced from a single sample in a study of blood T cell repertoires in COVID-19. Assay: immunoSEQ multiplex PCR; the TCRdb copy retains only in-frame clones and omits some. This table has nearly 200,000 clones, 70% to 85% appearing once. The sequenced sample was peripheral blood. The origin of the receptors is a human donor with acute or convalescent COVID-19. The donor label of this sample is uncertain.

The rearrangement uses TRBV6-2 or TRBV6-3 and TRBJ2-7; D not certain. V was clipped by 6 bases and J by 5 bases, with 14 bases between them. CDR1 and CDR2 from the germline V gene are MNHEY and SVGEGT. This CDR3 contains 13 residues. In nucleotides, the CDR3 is TGTGCCAGCAGCCCCCCCAGTCGAAACGAGCAGTACTTC. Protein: CASSPPSRNEQYF.

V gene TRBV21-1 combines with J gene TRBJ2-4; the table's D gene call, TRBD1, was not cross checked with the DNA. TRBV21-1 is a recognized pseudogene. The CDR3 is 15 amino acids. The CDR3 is CASTWGRGRINIQYF. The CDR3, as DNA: TGTGCCAGCACCTGGGGCAGGGGAAGAATAAACATTCAGTACTTC.

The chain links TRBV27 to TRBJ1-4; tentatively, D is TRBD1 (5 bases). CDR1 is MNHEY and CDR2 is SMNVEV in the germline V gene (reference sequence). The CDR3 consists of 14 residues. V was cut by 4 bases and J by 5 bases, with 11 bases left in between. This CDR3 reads CASSYQGSNEKLFF. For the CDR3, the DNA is TGTGCCAGCAGTTACCAGGGAAGCAATGAAAAACTGTTTTTT.